This entry lists 12 T cell receptor beta chains sequenced from one sample in a study of patients and donors after allogeneic stem cell transplantation. TCRdb re-called the RT-PCR reads with MiXCR, one entry per CDR3 protein. Of more than 850,000 distinct CDR3 sequences listed, 15% to 20% are singletons. Source material: blood, either unsorted or a sorted T cell fraction (not recorded which). These receptors originate from a human donor who was either an allogeneic HSCT recipient or a stem cell or donor lymphocyte infusion donor (not recorded which). It is not recorded whose cells these are; they may come from a transplant donor.

In its sample, this clonotype was seen many times. The rearrangement links TRBV12-3 or TRBV12-4 to TRBJ1-3; D is unclear. The CDR3 contains 13 residues. With 6 bases removed from V and 0 bases from J, the gap between germline ends came to 6 bases. The CDR3 region has the DNA TGTGCCAGCAGACACAACTCTGGAAACACCATATATTTT. It yields the protein CASRHNSGNTIYF.

The chain joins TRBV9 to TRBJ2-7; D ambiguous. CDR3 length: 13 amino acids. The germline gives CDR1 SGDLS, CDR2 YYNGEE. The CDR3 here is CASGTDQANEQYF. Here the CDR3 DNA reads TGTGCTTCGGGTACCGACCAGGCTAACGAGCAGTACTTC.

The sample holds a few counts of this clonotype. The V call is TRBV12-3 or TRBV12-4, the J call TRBJ1-5; D not resolved. The V end was cut by 7 bases, the J end by 0 bases, with 7 bases between. This CDR3 is built from 13 residues. The CDR3 coding sequence is TGTGCCAGCACCCGGGGTAGCAATCAGCCCCAGCATTTT. The encoded protein is CASTRGSNQPQHF.

The chain couples TRBV30 to TRBJ1-5; D call uncertain. Germline CDR1 and CDR2: GTSNPN and SVGIG (reference sequence). This CDR3 has 14 residues. V lost 2 bases and J 6 bases, leaving 14 bases between the germline ends. The CDR3 reads CAWSLDVGIQPQHF. The CDR3 coding sequence is TGTGCCTGGAGTCTAGACGTTGGGATTCAGCCCCAGCATTTT.

With respect to this clonotype: A junction boundary mismatches the germline segment, possibly from a read error. The DNA for the CDR3 is TGTGCCAGCAGCCTAACCGCCACCGGGCGTGGCACAGATACGCAGTATTTT. It translates to CASSLTATGRGTDTQYF. The gene calls are TRBV7-3 and TRBJ2-3; D call uncertain. This CDR3 is 17 amino acids long. Germline lookup yields CDR1 SGHTA and CDR2 FQGTGA. Using reference TRBV7-3 and TRBJ2-3 for the parts outside the CDR3, the full variable domain is GAGVSQTPSNKVTEKGKYVELRCDPISGHTALYWYRQSLGQGPEFLIYFQGTGAADDSGLPNDRFFAVRPEGSVSTLKIQRTERGDSAVYLCASSLTATGRGTDTQYFGPGTRLTVL.

In its sample, this clonotype was seen a few times. The genes are TRBV20-1 and TRBJ2-1; 11 bases are shared with TRBD2. J was trimmed by 7 bases and V by 6 bases; bases with no gene match: 14. Germline CDR1 and CDR2: DFQATT and SNEGSKA (reference sequence). The CDR3 runs to 16 residues. The DNA for the CDR3 is TGCAGTGCAAAGGAAGCACTAGCGGGAGTCGGTAATGAGCAGTTCTTC. Translation gives CSAKEALAGVGNEQFF.

The chain's CDR3 is CASSVGDYRNEQFF. The CDR3 DNA follows: TGTGCCAGCAGCGTAGGGGACTACAGAAATGAGCAGTTCTTC. This chain links TRBV9 with TRBJ2-1; TRBD2 aligns across 7 bases. Germline V gene sequence: CDR1 SGDLS, CDR2 YYNGEE. This CDR3 has 14 residues. J lost 7 bases, V lost 0 bases, and 4 bases had no gene match.

V gene TRBV20-1 combines with J gene TRBJ2-5; TRBD2 aligns across 8 bases. Germline V CDR1 and CDR2: DFQATT, SNEGSKA (reference sequence). The CDR3 extends over 14 amino acids. V trimming: 1 base; J trimming: 5 bases; junction bases outside the gene matches: 6. Here the CDR3 reads CSARGPGGPETQYF. The CDR3 bases are TGCAGTGCTAGAGGCCCGGGGGGGCCTGAGACCCAGTACTTC.

The chain employs TRBV6-1 and TRBJ1-5, with D uncertain. Germline assignment: CDR1 MNHNS and CDR2 SASEGT. Trimming shortened V by 8 bases and J by 1 base, and 9 bases separated the two germline ends. The CDR3 totals 13 residues. CDR3: CASQRESNQPQHF. The CDR3 coding sequence is TGTGCCAGCCAGCGGGAGAGCAATCAGCCCCAGCATTTT.

This clonotype came up a few times. The J gene is TRBJ2-4, the V gene TRBV7-9; D not resolved. CDR1 SEHNR and CDR2 FQNEAQ come from the germline V gene (reference sequence). This CDR3 has 13 residues. V lost 6 bases, J lost 9 bases, and 15 bases lay in between. The DNA of the CDR3 is TGTGCCAGCAGGGCTGACATGGTTAGCATTCAGTACTTC. Translated: CASRADMVSIQYF.

This clonotype was seen a handful of times. V is TRBV7-9 and J is TRBJ2-6; maybe TRBD2 (5 bases). This CDR3 has 15 residues. V was shortened by 5 bases and J by 2 bases, with 10 bases between the two germline ends. Germline-derived CDR1 and CDR2 are SEHNR and FQNEAQ (reference sequence). Here the CDR3 reads CASSRGLAGANVLTF. The CDR3 nucleotides read TGTGCCAGCAGCCGGGGTTTGGCTGGGGCCAACGTCCTGACTTTC.

This chain links TRBV5-1 with TRBJ2-2; D call uncertain. The V gene's germline CDR1 is SGHRS and CDR2 YFSETQ. There are 12 residues in the CDR3. V lost 5 bases to trimming and J lost 10 bases, with 12 bases between them. DNA for the CDR3: TGCGCCAGCAGACGCCCAAACCAGGAGCTGTTTTTT. Its protein product is CASRRPNQELFF.